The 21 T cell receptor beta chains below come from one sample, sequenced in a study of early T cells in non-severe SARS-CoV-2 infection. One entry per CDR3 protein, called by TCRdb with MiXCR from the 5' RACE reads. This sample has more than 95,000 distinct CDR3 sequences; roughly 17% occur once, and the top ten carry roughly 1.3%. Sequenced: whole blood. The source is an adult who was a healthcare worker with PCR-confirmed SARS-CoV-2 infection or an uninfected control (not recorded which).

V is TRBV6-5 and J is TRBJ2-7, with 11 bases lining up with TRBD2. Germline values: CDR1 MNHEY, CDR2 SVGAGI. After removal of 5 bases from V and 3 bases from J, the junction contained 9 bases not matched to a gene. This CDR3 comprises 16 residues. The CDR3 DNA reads TGTGCCAGCAGTCTCGGGTGGCTAGCGGGGGGCTACGAGCAGTACTTC. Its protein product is CASSLGWLAGGYEQYF.

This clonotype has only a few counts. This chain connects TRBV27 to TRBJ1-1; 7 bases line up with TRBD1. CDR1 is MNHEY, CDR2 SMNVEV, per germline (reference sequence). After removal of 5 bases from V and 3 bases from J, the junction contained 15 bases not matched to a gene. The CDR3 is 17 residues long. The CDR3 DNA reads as TGTGCCAGCAGTCATCTTACGTTAGGGGGCGGATACACTGAAGCTTTCTTT. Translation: CASSHLTLGGGYTEAFF.

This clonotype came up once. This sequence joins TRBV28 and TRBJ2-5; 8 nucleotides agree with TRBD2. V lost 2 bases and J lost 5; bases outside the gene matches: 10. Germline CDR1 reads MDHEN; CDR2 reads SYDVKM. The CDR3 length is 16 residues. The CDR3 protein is CASSLDVTGGDETQYF. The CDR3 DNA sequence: TGTGCCAGCAGTTTAGACGTGACGGGAGGGGATGAGACCCAGTACTTC.

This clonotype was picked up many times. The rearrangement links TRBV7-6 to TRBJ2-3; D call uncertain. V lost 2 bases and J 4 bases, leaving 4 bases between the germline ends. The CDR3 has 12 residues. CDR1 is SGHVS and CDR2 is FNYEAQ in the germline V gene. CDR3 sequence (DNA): TGTGCCAGCAGCTTATGGGCAGATACGCAGTATTTT. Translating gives CASSLWADTQYF.

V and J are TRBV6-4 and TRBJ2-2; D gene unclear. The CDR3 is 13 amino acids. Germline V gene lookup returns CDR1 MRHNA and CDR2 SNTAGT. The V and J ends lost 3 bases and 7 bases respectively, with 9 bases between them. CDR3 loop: CASSEGVHGELFF. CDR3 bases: TGTGCCAGCAGTGAAGGAGTTCACGGGGAGCTGTTTTTT.

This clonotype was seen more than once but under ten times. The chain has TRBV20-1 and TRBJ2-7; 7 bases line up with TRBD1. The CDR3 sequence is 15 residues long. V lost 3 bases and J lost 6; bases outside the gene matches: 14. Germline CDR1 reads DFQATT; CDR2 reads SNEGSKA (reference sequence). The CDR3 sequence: CSASKDPDRALEQYF. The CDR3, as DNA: TGCAGTGCTAGCAAAGACCCCGACAGGGCCCTCGAGCAGTACTTC.

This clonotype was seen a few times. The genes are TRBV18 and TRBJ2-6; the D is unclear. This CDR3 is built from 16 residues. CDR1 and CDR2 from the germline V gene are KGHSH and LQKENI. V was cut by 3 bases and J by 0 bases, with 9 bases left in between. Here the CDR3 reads CASSPSGGSGANVLTF. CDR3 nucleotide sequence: TGTGCCAGCTCACCGTCTGGCGGCTCTGGGGCCAACGTCCTGACTTTC.

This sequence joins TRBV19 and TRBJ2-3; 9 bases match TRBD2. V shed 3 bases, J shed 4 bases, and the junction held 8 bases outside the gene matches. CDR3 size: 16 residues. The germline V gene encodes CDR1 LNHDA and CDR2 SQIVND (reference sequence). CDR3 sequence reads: CASSIRTSAFADTQYF. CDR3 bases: TGTGCCAGTAGTATCCGGACTAGCGCATTCGCAGATACGCAGTATTTT. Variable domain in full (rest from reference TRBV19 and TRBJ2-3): DGGITQSPKYLFRKEGQNVTLSCEQNLNHDAMYWYRQDPGQGLRLIYYSQIVNDFQKGDIAEGYSVSREKKESFPLTVTSAQKNPTAFYLCASSIRTSAFADTQYFGPGTRLTVL.

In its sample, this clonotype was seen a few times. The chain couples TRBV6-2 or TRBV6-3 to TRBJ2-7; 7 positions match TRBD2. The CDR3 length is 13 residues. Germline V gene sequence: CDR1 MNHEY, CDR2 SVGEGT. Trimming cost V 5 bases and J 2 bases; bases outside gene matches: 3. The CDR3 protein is CASSKAGAYEQYF. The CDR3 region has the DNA TGTGCCAGCAGTAAGGCGGGAGCCTACGAGCAGTACTTC.

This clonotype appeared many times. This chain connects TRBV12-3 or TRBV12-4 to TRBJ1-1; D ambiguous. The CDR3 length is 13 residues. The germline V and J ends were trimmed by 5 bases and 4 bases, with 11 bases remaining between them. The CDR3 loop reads CASSTELLTEAFF. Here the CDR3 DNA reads TGTGCCAGCAGTACAGAGCTCCTCACTGAAGCTTTCTTT.

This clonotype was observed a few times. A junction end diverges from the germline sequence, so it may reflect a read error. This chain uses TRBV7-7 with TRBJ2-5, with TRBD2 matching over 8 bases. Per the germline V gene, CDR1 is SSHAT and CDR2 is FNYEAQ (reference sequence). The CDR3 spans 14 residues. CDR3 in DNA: TGTGCTAGCAGCCCCCGGGAGGGTTCGGGGACCCAGTACTTC. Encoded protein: CASSPREGSGTQYF. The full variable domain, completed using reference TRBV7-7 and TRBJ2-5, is GAGVSQSPRYKVTKRGQDVTLRCDPISSHATLYWYQQALGQGPEFLTYFNYEAQPDKSGLPSDRFSAERPEGSISTLTIQRTEQRDSAMYRCASSPREGSGTQYFGPGTRLLVL.

The CDR3 region is CSVNGLAGQTDTQYF. Here the CDR3 DNA reads TGCAGCGTAAACGGACTAGCGGGACAAACAGATACGCAGTATTTT. V gene TRBV29-1 combines with J gene TRBJ2-3; TRBD2 matches at 12 bases. V dropped 6 bases and J dropped 3; count of bases not matched to a gene: 7. Per germline, CDR1 SQVTM and CDR2 ANQGSEA. There are 15 residues in the CDR3.

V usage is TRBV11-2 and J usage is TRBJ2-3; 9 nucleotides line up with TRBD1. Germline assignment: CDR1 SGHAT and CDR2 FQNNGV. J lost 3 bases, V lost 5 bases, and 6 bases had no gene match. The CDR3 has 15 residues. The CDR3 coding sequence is TGTGCCAGCAGCAGGGGACAGGGAGAAACAGATACGCAGTATTTT. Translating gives CASSRGQGETDTQYF.

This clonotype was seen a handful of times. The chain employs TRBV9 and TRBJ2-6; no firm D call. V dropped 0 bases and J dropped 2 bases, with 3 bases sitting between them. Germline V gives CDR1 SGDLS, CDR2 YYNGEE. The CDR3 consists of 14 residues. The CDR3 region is CASSVGAGANVLTF. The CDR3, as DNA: TGTGCCAGCAGCGTAGGGGCTGGGGCCAACGTCCTGACTTTC.

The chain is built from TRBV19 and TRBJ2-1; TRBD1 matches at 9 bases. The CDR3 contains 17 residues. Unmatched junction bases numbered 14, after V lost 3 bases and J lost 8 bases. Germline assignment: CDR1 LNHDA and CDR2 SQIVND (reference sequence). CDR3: CASSILQGAAGRDEQFF. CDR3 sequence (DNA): TGTGCCAGTAGTATCCTACAGGGGGCGGCGGGTCGGGATGAGCAGTTCTTC.

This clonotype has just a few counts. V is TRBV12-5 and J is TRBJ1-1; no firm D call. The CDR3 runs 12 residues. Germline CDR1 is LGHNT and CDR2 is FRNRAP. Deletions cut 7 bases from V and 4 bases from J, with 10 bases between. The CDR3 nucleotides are TGTGCTAGTGCCCGGGAGGGCACTGAAGCTTTCTTT. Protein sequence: CASAREGTEAFF.

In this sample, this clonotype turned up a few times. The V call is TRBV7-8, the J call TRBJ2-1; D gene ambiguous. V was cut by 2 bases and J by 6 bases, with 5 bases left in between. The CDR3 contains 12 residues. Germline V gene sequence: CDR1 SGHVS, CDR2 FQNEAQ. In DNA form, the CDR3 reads TGTGCCAGCAGCTTAAACGGCAATGAGCAGTTCTTC. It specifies CASSLNGNEQFF.

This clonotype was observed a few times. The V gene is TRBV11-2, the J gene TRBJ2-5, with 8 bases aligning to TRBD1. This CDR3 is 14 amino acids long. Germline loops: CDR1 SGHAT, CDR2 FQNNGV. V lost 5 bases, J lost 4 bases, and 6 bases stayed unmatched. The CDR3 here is CASSERQGRETQYF. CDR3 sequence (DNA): TGTGCCAGCAGCGAACGACAGGGGAGAGAGACCCAGTACTTC.

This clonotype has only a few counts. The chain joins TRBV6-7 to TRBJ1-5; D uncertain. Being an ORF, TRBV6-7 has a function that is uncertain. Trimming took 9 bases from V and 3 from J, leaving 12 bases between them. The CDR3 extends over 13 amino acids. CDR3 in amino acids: CARKGRYNQPQHF. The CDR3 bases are TGTGCCAGAAAAGGACGTTACAATCAGCCCCAGCATTTT.

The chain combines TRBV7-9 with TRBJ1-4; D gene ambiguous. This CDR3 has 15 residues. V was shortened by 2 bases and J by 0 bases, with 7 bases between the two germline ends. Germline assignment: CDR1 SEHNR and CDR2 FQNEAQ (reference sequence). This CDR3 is CASSLPGTTNEKLFF. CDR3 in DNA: TGTGCCAGCAGCTTACCGGGGACAACTAATGAAAAACTGTTTTTT.

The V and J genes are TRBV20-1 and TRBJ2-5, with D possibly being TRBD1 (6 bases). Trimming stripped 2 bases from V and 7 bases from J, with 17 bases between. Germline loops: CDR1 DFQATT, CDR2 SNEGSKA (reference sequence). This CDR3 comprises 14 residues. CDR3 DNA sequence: TGCAGTGCTAGAACCGATTGGGGGCTGCGGACCCAGTACTTC. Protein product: CSARTDWGLRTQYF.